This TCR beta chain stems from a study of neoadjuvant anti-PD-1 for oral cavity cancer. Tumor libraries mostly used 4.5 to 5.5 ug genomic DNA, two replicates each. Generated by immunoSEQ multiplex PCR, the TCRdb table keeps only in-frame clones and is missing some. The repertoire holds around 35,000 clones, with more than 35% as singletons. The study's findings and limits: Each response group had just a few patients in TCR analyses. Higher pretreatment blood Treg/Th17 ratios correlated with higher pretreatment blood and lower post-treatment tumor TCRbeta clonality. Larger post-treatment preexisting tumor clones tracked with greater tumor shrinkage.

This clone was detected a few times. What it binds is not known. The CDR3 has 13 residues. Germline V lookup: CDR1 SGHRS, CDR2 YFSETQ. Trimming removed 4 bases from V and 0 bases from J, with 8 bases in between. Regarding time point: after neoadjuvant nivolumab, at surgical resection. The chain recombines TRBV5-1 with TRBJ2-7, with D possibly matching TRBD1 (6 bases). The receptor comes from a person aged 35-79 years with oral cavity squamous cell carcinoma. The sample here was tumor tissue, taken after nivolumab (anti-PD-1) treatment. The CDR3 loop reads CASSPTGSYEQYF. As DNA, the CDR3 is TGCGCCAGCAGCCCGACAGGCTCCTACGAGCAGTACTTC.